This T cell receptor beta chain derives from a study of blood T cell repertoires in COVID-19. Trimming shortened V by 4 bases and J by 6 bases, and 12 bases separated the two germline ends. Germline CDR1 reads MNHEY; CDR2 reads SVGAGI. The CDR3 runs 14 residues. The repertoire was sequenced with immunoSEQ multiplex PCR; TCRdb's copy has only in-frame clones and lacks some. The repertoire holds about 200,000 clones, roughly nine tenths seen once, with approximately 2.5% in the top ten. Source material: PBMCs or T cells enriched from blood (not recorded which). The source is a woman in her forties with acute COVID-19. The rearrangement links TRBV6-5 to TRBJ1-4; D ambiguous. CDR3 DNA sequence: TGTGCCAGCAGTTCGTTTGCCGGGTATGAAAAACTGTTTTTT. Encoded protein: CASSSFAGYEKLFF.